This T cell receptor beta chain derives from a study of cytomegalovirus exposure and HLA in healthy donors. Germline-derived CDR1 and CDR2 are SQVTM and ANQGSEA. V was trimmed by 2 bases and J by 2 bases, leaving 6 bases between them. The CDR3 is made up of 12 amino acids. The PCR used 60 Vbeta and 13 Jbeta primers. TCRdb's table, derived via immunoSEQ multiplex PCR, lists solely in-frame clones and lacks some. The sample includes around 150,000 clones, about 76% of them seen just once. Sequences were obtained from PBMCs. This TCR came from a human donor in good health. The chain uses TRBV29-1 and TRBJ2-5; D is undetermined. CDR3: CSVEWQQETQYF. The DNA of the CDR3 is TGCAGCGTTGAATGGCAGCAAGAGACCCAGTACTTC.